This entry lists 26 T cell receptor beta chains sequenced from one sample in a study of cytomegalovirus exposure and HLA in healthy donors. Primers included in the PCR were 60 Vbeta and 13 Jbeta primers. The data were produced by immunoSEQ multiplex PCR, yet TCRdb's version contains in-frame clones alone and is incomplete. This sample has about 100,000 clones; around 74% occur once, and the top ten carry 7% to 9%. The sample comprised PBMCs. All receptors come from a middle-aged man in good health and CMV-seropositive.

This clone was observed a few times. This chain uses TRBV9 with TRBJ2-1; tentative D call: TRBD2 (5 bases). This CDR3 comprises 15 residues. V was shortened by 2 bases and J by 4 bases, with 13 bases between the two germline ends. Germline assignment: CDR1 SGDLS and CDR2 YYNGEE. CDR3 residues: CASSVTGLGYNEQFF. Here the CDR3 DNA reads TGTGCCAGCAGCGTTACGGGATTGGGGTACAATGAGCAGTTCTTC.

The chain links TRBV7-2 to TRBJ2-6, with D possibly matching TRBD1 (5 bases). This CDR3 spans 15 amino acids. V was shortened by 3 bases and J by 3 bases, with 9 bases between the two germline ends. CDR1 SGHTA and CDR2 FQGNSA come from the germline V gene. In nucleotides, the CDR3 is TGTGCCAGCAGCTTCCTCAGGGATGGGGCCAACGTCCTGACTTTC. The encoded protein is CASSFLRDGANVLTF.

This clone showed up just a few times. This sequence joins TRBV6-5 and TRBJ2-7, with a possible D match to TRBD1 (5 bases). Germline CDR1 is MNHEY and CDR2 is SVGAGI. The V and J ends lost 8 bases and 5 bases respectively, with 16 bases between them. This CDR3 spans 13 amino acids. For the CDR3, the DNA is TGTGCCAGCGGAGCGACAGTCGAAAACGAGCAGTACTTC. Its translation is CASGATVENEQYF.

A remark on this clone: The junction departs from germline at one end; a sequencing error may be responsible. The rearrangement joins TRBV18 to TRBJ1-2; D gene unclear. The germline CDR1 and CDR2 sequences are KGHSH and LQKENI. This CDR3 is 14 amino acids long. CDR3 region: CASSPRETAGGHTF. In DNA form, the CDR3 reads TGTGCCAGCTCACCGAGGGAAACAGCAGGTGGCCACACCTTC.

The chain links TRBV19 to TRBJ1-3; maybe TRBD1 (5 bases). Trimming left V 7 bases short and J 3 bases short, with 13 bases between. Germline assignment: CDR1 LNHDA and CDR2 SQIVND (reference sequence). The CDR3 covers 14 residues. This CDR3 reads CASTPGKGGNTIYF. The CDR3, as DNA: TGTGCCAGTACTCCAGGGAAGGGTGGAAACACCATATATTTT.

The CDR3 DNA reads as TGTGCCAGCAGTCCTCGGGGAGGAACGGCTTTCTTT. Encoded protein: CASSPRGGTAFF. This chain uses TRBV6-4 with TRBJ1-1; D is undetermined. Germline V CDR1 and CDR2: MRHNA, SNTAGT. Trimming removed 5 bases from V and 11 bases from J, with 15 bases in between. The CDR3 is 12 amino acids.

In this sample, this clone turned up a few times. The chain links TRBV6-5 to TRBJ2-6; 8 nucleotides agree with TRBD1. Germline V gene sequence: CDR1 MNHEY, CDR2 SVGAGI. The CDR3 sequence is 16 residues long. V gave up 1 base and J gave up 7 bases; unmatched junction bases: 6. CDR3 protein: CASSYLGTGGANVLTF. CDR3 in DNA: TGTGCCAGCAGTTACTTGGGGACAGGTGGAGCCAACGTCCTGACTTTC.

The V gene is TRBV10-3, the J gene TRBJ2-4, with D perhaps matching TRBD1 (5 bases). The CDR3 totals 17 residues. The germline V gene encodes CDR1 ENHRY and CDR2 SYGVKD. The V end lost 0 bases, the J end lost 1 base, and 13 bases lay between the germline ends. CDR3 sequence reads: CAISESRQGGAKNIQYF. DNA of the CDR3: TGTGCCATCAGTGAGTCGCGTCAGGGTGGGGCCAAAAACATTCAGTACTTC.

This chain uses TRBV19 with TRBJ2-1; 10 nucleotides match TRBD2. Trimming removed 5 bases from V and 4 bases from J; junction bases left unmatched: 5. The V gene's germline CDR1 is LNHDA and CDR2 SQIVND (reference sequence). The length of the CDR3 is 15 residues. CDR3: CASSLAGGAYNEQFF. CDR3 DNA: TGTGCCAGTAGTTTAGCGGGGGGCGCATACAATGAGCAGTTCTTC.

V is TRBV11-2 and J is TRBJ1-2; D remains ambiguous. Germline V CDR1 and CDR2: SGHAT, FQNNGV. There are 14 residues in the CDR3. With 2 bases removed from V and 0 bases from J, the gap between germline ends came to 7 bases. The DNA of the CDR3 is TGTGCCAGCAGCTTAAACACCGCTAACTATGGCTACACCTTC. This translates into CASSLNTANYGYTF.

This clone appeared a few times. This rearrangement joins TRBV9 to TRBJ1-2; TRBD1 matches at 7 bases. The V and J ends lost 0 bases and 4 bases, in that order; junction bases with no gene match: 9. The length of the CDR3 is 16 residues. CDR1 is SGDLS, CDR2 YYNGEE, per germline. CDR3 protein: CASSVALGRGSYGYTF. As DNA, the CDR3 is TGTGCCAGCAGCGTAGCCCTGGGCAGGGGGAGCTATGGCTACACCTTC.

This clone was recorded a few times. The CDR3 DNA sequence: TGTGCCAGCAGCTTGGCGGTCCTAGCGGGGGGTGCAGATACGCAGTATTTT. It translates to CASSLAVLAGGADTQYF. The chain uses TRBV5-6 and TRBJ2-3; 11 nucleotides align to TRBD2. This CDR3 is built from 17 residues. After removal of 0 bases from V and 4 bases from J, the junction contained 7 bases not matched to a gene. The V gene's germline CDR1 is SGHDT and CDR2 YYEEEE.

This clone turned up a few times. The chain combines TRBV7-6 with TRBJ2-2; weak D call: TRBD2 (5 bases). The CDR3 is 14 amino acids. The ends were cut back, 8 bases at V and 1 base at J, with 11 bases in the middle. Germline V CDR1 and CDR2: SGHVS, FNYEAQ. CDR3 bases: TGTGCCAGCTGCTCCCGGGGGAACACCGGGGAGCTGTTTTTT. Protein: CASCSRGNTGELFF.

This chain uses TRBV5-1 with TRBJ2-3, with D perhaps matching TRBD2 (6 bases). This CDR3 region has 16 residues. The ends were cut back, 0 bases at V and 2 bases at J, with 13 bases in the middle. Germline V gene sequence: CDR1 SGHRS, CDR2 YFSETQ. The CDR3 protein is CASSLGGTHHTDTQYF. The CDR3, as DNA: TGCGCCAGCAGCTTGGGCGGGACCCATCACACAGATACGCAGTATTTT. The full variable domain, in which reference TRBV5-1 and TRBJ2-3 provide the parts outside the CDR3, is KAGVTQTPRYLIKTRGQQVTLSCSPISGHRSVSWYQQTPGQGLQFLFEYFSETQRNKGNFPGRFSGRQFSNSRSEMNVSTLELGDSALYLCASSLGGTHHTDTQYFGPGTRLTVL.

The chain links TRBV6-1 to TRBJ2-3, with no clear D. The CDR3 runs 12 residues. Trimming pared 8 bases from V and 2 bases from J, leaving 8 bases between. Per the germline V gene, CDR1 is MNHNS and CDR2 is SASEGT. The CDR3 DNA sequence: TGTGCCAGCGTCCAGGACACAGATACGCAGTATTTT. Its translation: CASVQDTDTQYF.

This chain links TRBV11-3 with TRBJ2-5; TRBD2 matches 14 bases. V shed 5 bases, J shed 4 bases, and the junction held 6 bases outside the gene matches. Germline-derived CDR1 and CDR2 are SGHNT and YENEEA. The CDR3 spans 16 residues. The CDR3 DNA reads TGTGCCAGCAGCCCGGGACTAGCGGGAGTTGGAGAGACCCAGTACTTC. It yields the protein CASSPGLAGVGETQYF.

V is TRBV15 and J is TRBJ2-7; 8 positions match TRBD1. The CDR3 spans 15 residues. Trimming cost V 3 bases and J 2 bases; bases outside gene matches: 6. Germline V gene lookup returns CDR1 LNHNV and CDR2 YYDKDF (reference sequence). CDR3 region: CATSRIRTGPYEQYF. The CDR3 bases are TGTGCCACCAGCAGGATTCGGACAGGGCCCTACGAGCAGTACTTC. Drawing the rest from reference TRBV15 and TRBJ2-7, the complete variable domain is DAMVIQNPRYQVTQFGKPVTLSCSQTLNHNVMYWYQQKSSQAPKLLFHYYDKDFNNEADTPDNFQSRRPNTSFCFLDIRSPGLGDTAMYLCATSRIRTGPYEQYFGPGTRLTVT.

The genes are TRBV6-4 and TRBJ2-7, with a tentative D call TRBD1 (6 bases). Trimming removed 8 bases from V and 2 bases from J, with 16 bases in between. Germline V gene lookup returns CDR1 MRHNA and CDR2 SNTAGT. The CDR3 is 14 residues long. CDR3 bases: TGTGCCAGCGGAACACAGGGACGAACCTACGAGCAGTACTTC. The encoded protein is CASGTQGRTYEQYF.

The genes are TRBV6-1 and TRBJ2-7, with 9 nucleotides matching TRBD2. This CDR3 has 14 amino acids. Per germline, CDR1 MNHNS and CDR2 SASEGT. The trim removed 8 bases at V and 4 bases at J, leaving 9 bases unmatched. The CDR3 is CASGHGGRAYEQYF. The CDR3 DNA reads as TGTGCCAGCGGGCACGGCGGGAGGGCTTACGAGCAGTACTTC.

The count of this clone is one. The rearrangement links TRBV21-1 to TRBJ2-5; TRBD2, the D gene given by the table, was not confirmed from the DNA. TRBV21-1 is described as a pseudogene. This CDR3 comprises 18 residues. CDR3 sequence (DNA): TGTGCCAGCAGCACCCAAACGGGACTAGCGGGAGAGGAAGAGACCCAGTACTTC. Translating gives CASSTQTGLAGEEETQYF.

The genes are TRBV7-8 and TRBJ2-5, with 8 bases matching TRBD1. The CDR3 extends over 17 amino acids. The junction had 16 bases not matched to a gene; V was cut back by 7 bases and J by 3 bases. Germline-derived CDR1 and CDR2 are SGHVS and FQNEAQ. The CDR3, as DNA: TGTGCCAGCACCCCCTTGCCCTGGACAGGGATTGAAGAGACCCAGTACTTC. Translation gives CASTPLPWTGIEETQYF.

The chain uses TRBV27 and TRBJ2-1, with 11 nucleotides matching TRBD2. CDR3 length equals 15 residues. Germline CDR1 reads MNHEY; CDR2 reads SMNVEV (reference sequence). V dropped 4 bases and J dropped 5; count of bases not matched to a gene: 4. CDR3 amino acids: CASSSLAGGNNEQFF. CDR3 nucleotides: TGTGCCAGCAGTTCTCTAGCGGGAGGCAACAATGAGCAGTTCTTC.

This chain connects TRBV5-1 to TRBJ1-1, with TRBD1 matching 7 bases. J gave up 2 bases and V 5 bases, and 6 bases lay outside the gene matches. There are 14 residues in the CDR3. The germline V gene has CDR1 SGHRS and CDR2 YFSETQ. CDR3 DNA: TGCGCCAGCAGTGTGGACAGGATTAACACTGAAGCTTTCTTT. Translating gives CASSVDRINTEAFF.

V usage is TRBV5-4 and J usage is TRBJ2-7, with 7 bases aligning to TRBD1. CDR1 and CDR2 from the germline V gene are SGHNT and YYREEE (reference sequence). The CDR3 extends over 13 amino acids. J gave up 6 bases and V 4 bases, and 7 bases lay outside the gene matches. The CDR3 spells CASSSRDSPEQYF. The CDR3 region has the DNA TGTGCCAGCAGCAGCCGGGACAGCCCCGAGCAGTACTTC.

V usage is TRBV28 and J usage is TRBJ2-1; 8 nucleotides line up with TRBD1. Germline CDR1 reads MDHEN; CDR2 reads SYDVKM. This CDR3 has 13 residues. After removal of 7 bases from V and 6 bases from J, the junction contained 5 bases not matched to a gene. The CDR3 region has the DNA TGTGCCAGCACCCGGACAGGGCGCAATGAGCAGTTCTTC. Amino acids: CASTRTGRNEQFF.

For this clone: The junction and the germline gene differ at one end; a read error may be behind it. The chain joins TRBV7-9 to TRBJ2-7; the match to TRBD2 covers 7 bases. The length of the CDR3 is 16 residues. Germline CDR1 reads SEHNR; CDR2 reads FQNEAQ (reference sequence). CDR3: CSSSPRGGRDTYEQYF. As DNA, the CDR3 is TGTTCCAGCAGCCCCCGGGGAGGGCGGGATACCTACGAGCAGTACTTC.